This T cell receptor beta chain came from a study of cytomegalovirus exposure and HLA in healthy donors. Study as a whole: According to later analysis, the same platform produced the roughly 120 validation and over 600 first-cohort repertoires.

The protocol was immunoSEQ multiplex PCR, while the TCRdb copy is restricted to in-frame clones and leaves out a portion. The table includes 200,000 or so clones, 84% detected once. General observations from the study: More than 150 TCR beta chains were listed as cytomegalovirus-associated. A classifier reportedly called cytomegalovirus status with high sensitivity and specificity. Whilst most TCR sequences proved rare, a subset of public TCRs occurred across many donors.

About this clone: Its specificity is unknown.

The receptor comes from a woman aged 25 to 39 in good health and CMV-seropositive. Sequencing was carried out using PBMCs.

The CDR3 sequence is CASSPGLDLAKNIQYF. DNA for the CDR3: TGCGCCAGCAGCCCCGGACTAGACCTAGCCAAAAACATTCAGTACTTC. The V and J genes are TRBV5-1 and TRBJ2-4, with 7 bases lining up with TRBD2. V trimming: 4 bases; J trimming: 0 bases; junction bases outside the gene matches: 7. The CDR3 has 16 amino acids. The germline CDR1 and CDR2 sequences are SGHRS and YFSETQ. Together with reference TRBV5-1 and TRBJ2-4, the CDR3 gives the full variable domain: KAGVTQTPRYLIKTRGQQVTLSCSPISGHRSVSWYQQTPGQGLQFLFEYFSETQRNKGNFPGRFSGRQFSNSRSEMNVSTLELGDSALYLCASSPGLDLAKNIQYFGAGTRLSVL.